This TCR beta chain was captured by sequencing in a study of T cells in Graves' hyperthyroidism and ophthalmopathy. This clonotype was counted ten times or more. Antigen: not known. Amplification of TCR beta CDR3 regions was performed using RNA transcripts as template. The TCR CDR3 first-round RT-PCR relied on the HTBI primer set. TCRdb reprocessed the multiplex PCR reads via MiXCR and lists one record per CDR3 protein. The table includes about 580,000 distinct CDR3 sequences, around 14% detected once. The study's findings and limits: Ophthalmopathy was distinguished from stable hyperthyroidism by 13 V-J signatures.

Germline V CDR1 and CDR2: MDHEN, SYDVKM. V gave up 5 bases and J gave up 2 bases, with 13 bases separating them. The CDR3 length is 14 residues. The sequence was obtained from a woman aged 25-40 years with Graves' hyperthyroidism that later progressed to Graves' ophthalmopathy. V is TRBV28 and J is TRBJ2-7; D gene ambiguous. The sample taken for sequencing was blood. CDR3 loop: CASSPSTAPYEQYF. Written as DNA, the CDR3 is TGTGCCAGCAGTCCAAGCACAGCCCCCTACGAGCAGTACTTC.